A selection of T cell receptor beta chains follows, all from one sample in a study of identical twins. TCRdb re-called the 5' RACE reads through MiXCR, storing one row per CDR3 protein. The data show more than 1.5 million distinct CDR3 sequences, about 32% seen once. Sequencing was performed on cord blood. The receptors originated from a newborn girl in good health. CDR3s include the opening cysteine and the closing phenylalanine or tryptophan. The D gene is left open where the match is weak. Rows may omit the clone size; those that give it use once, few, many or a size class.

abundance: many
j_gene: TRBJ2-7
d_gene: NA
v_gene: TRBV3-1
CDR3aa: CASSQGFYEQYF
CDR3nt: TGTGCCAGCAGCCAGGGTTTCTACGAGCAGTACTTC

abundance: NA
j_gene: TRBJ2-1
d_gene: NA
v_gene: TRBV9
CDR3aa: CASSVGDFYNEQFF
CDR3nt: TGTGCCAGCAGCGTAGGGGACTTCTACAATGAGCAGTTCTTC

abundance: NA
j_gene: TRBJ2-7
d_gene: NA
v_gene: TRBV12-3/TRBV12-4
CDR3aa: CASRRSGVHEQYF
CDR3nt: TGTGCCAGCAGGCGGTCCGGAGTGCACGAGCAGTACTTC

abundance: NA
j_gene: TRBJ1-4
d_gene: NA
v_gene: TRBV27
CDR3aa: CASSPHPGTEKLFF
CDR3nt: TGTGCCAGCAGTCCCCATCCAGGGACTGAAAAACTGTTTTTT

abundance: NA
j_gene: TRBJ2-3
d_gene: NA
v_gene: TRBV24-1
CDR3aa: CATSDFREKTDTQYF
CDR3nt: TGTGCCACCAGTGATTTTCGGGAGAAGACAGATACGCAGTATTTT

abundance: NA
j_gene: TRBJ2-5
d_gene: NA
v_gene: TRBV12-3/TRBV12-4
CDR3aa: CASKLTGQETQYF
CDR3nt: TGTGCCAGCAAGCTAACAGGGCAAGAGACCCAGTACTTC

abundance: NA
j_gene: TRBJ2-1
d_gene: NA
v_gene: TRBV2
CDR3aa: CAILTPPNYNEHFF
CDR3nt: TGTGCCATCCTAACCCCACCCAACTACAATGAGCACTTCTTC

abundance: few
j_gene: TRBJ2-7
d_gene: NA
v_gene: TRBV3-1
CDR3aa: CASSQDPTTYEQYF
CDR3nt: TGTGCCAGCAGCCAAGATCCCACAACCTACGAGCAGTACTTC

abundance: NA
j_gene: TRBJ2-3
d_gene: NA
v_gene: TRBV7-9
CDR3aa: CASSFIRQAGADTQYF
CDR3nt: TGTGCCAGCAGCTTCATCCGACAGGCCGGTGCAGATACGCAGTATTTT

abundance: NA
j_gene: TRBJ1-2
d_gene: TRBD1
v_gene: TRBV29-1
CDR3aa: CSAGGGQGNGYTF
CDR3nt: TGCAGCGCTGGCGGCGGACAGGGAAATGGCTACACCTTC

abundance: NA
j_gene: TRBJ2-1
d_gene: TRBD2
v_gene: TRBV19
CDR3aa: CASSMGGSGYNEQFF
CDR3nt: TGTGCCAGTAGTATGGGCGGGAGTGGCTACAATGAGCAGTTCTTC

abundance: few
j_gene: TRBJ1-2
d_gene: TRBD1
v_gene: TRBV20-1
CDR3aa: CSARAHPGQGAGNGYTF
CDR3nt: TGCAGTGCTAGAGCCCATCCGGGACAGGGGGCGGGTAATGGCTACACCTTC

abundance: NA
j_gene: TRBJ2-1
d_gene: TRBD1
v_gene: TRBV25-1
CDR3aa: CASSVAKGQGPYNEQFF
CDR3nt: TGTGCCAGCAGTGTGGCCAAGGGACAGGGGCCCTACAATGAGCAGTTCTTC

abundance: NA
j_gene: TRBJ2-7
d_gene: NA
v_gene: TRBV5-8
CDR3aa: CASSLAYGYEQYF
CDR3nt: TGTGCCAGCAGCTTGGCGTACGGGTACGAGCAGTACTTC

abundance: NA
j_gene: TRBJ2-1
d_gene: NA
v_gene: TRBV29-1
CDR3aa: CSVVGGVSRDGNEQFF
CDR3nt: TGCAGCGTTGTTGGGGGTGTTTCAAGGGACGGTAATGAGCAGTTCTTC

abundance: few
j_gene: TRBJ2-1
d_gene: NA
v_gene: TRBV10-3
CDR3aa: CAISAGARNYNEQFF
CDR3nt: TGTGCCATCAGTGCCGGGGCTAGGAATTACAATGAGCAGTTCTTC

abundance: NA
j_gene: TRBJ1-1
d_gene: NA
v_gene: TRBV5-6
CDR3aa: CASSSILMNTEAFF
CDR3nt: TGTGCCAGCAGTTCGATACTCATGAACACTGAAGCTTTCTTT

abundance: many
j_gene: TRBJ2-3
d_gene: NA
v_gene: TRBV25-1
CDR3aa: CASSERDTDTQYF
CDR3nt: TGTGCCAGCAGTGAGCGGGACACAGATACGCAGTATTTT

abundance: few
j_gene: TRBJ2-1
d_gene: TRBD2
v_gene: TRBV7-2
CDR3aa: CASSPPGLAGAHEQFF
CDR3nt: TGTGCCAGCAGCCCTCCCGGACTAGCGGGAGCCCATGAGCAGTTCTTC

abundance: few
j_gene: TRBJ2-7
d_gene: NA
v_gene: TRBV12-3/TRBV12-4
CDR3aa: CASSFCRGPCEQYF
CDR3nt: TGTGCCAGCAGTTTTTGCAGGGGTCCCTGCGAGCAGTACTTC

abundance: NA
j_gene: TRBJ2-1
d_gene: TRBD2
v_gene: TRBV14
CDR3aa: CASSTRSLAAHQETQFF
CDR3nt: TGTGCCAGCAGCACCAGGTCACTAGCGGCTCACCAAGAGACCCAGTTCTTC

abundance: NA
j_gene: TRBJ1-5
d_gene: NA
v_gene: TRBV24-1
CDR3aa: CAASDFHGQPQHF
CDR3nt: TGTGCCGCCAGTGATTTCCATGGTCAGCCCCAGCATTTT

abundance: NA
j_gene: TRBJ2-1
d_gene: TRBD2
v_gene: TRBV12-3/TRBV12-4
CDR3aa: CASRGTSDYNEQFF
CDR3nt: TGTGCCAGCAGAGGGACTAGCGACTACAATGAGCAGTTCTTC

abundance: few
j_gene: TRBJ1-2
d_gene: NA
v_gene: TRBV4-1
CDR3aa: CASSQVPPFGYGYTF
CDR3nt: TGCGCCAGCAGCCAAGTGCCCCCCTTCGGCTATGGCTACACCTTC

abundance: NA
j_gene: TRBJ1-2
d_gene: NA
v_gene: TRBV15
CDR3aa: CATSREDYGYTF
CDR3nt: TGTGCCACCAGCAGAGAGGACTATGGCTACACCTTC